The rows below give T cell receptor beta chains drawn from one sample of a study of cytomegalovirus exposure and HLA in healthy donors. Using immunoSEQ multiplex PCR, the repertoire was profiled, and TCRdb retains in-frame clones only, with some absent. The sample lists 250,000 to 300,000 clones, approximately 86% occurring once. Source material: PBMCs. These TCRs come from a woman between 18 and 29 years old in good health and CMV-seronegative. Both conserved end residues are part of each CDR3. A D gene is named only where the DNA matches it firmly. A clone size is listed for some rows: how often the clone was seen (once, few, many), or a class if it is expanded.

>TRBD1|.|TRBV19|TRBJ2-5
TGTGCCAGTAGTATTATGACAGGGTGGGGTAGAGAGACCCAGTACTTC
CASSIMTGWGRETQYF
>TRBD2|.|TRBV9|TRBJ2-1
TGTGCCAGCAGCGGATCTAGCGGGAGGGTTGGGAATGAGCAGTTCTTC
CASSGSSGRVGNEQFF
>.|.|TRBV30|TRBJ1-2
TGTGCCTGGAGTGTAGACCTAGGGGGCTATGGCTACACCTTC
CAWSVDLGGYGYTF
>.|.|TRBV29-1|TRBJ1-2
TGCAGCGTATACGGGACAATTCCTAACTATGGCTACACCTTC
CSVYGTIPNYGYTF
>.|once|TRBV15|TRBJ1-5
TGTGCCACCAGCCCCCGGACACTTTCGGCCCAGCATTTT
CATSPRTLSAQHF
>TRBD1|once|TRBV7-9|TRBJ2-7
TGTGCCAGCAGCACGGGACAGGGGGTTTACGAGCAGTACTTC
CASSTGQGVYEQYF
>.|.|TRBV30|TRBJ2-5
TGTGCCTGCTCCGGGAACAACCAAGAGACCCAGTACTTC
CACSGNNQETQYF
>.|.|TRBV6-6|TRBJ1-1
TGTGCCAGCAGTTCCCGAGGGCATCCGGAAGCTTTCTTT
CASSSRGHPEAFF
>TRBD1|.|TRBV5-1|TRBJ1-4
TGCGCCAGCAGCGGACAGGGTTTACGGGGAGAAAAACTGTTTTTT
CASSGQGLRGEKLFF
>TRBD2|.|TRBV10-2|TRBJ2-4
TGCGCCAGCAGACTAGCGGGGAGGGACATTCAGTACTTC
CASRLAGRDIQYF
>.|.|TRBV11-2|TRBJ2-5
TGTGCCAGCAGCTTAGGGACACAGAAAGAGACCCAGTACTTC
CASSLGTQKETQYF
>.|.|TRBV4-3|TRBJ2-1
TGCGCCAGCAGCCAAGATCGCAGGTACAATGAGCAGTTCTTC
CASSQDRRYNEQFF
>TRBD1|.|TRBV5-1|TRBJ2-7
TGCGCCAGCAGCAAACGGACAGGGATGGGCGAGCAGTACTTC
CASSKRTGMGEQYF
>.|.|TRBV9|TRBJ2-6
TGTGCCAGCAGCGTTAGACAGGATCTCGTCGGGGCCAACGTCCTGACTTTC
CASSVRQDLVGANVLTF
>.|.|TRBV29-1|TRBJ2-7
TGCAGCGTTGAAAAGGCAGGGGGGCGCGTCTACGAGCAGTACTTC
CSVEKAGGRVYEQYF
>.|.|TRBV5-1|TRBJ1-1
TGCGCCAGCAGCTTAAACTTTCCGGGGGAGGCGACTGAAGCTTTCTTT
CASSLNFPGEATEAFF
>TRBD1|.|TRBV27|TRBJ1-3
TGTGCCAGCAGCCGAATCCCGGCTCCGGGACAGGGGATTTCTGGAAACACCATATATTTT
CASSRIPAPGQGISGNTIYF
>TRBD1|.|TRBV29-1|TRBJ1-4
TGCAGCCTCGTTGAGCCCCCGGGACAGGTGACGACTAATGAAAAACTGTTTTTT
CSLVEPPGQVTTNEKLFF
>.|.|TRBV9|TRBJ1-1
TGTGCCAGCGCCGGGGGGATTCTGAACACTGAAGCTTTCTTT
CASAGGILNTEAFF
>.|.|TRBV14|TRBJ1-6
TGTGCCAGCAGCCTTTCGGGGGGCCCCTATAATTCACCCCTCCACTTT
CASSLSGGPYNSPLHF
>TRBD1|once|TRBV27|TRBJ1-2
TGTGCCAGCAGTCCGTTGGGACAGGGGTATGGCTACACCTTC
CASSPLGQGYGYTF
>.|.|TRBV4-1|TRBJ2-4
TGCGCCAGCAGGGGGGGGGCGTGGGACAAAAACATTCAGTACTTC
CASRGGAWDKNIQYF
>.|.|TRBV28|TRBJ2-7
TGTGCCAGCAGTTTCCCCCGCGAGGTCGAGCAGTACTTC
CASSFPREVEQYF
>TRBD1|.|TRBV11-3|TRBJ2-7
TGTGCCAGCAGCTCATTTGGTTCCGGGACAGACTACGAGCAGTACTTC
CASSSFGSGTDYEQYF
>.|.|TRBV28|TRBJ1-2
TGTGCCAGCAGTCCCTCCCCCTATGGCTACACCTTC
CASSPSPYGYTF
>.|.|TRBV9|TRBJ1-1
TGTGCCAGCAGCGGCCTCCAGGGGACGAACACTGAAGCTTTCTTT
CASSGLQGTNTEAFF
>TRBD1|.|TRBV6-5|TRBJ1-2
TGTGCCAGCAGTCCGTCGGGACAGCTTTCGTATGGCTACACCTTC
CASSPSGQLSYGYTF
>TRBD1|.|TRBV2|TRBJ1-3
TGTGCCAGCACCGGGACAGGGACTGGAAACACCATATATTTT
CASTGTGTGNTIYF
>.|.|TRBV10-3|TRBJ1-2
TGTGCCATCAGTGGCCAGGGCTCGAACTATGGCTACACCTTC
CAISGQGSNYGYTF
>TRBD2|.|TRBV11-3|TRBJ2-5
TGTGCCAGCAGCTTAGGGACTAGCGGGGTCCAAGAGACCCAGTACTTC
CASSLGTSGVQETQYF
>.|.|TRBV28|TRBJ1-2
TGTGCCAGCATTTCCGGCGACAGAGACGGCTACACCTTC
CASISGDRDGYTF
>.|.|TRBV28|TRBJ1-1
TGTGCCAGCTGGGGGGGGATGAACACTGAAGCTTTCTTT
CASWGGMNTEAFF
>TRBD1|.|TRBV5-1|TRBJ1-5
TGCGCCAGCAGCCCAGGGACAGGGCCCAATCAGCCCCAGCATTTT
CASSPGTGPNQPQHF
>TRBD1|.|TRBV7-2|TRBJ1-2
TGTGCCAGCAGCTTAAGGAGGGGGCACATTAACTATGGCTACACCTTC
CASSLRRGHINYGYTF
>.|.|TRBV19|TRBJ2-5
TGTGCCAGTATTGATCGACTAGGAGCGCGGGAGACCCAGTACTTC
CASIDRLGARETQYF
>TRBD1|once|TRBV5-4|TRBJ1-2
TGTGCCAGCAGCCCTAGTCCCCAGGGGGCTAATAACTATGGCTACACCTTC
CASSPSPQGANNYGYTF
>.|.|TRBV29-1|TRBJ1-1
TGCAGCATAGCCAAAGACAGGAACACTGAAGCTTTCTTT
CSIAKDRNTEAFF
>.|.|TRBV7-6|TRBJ2-7
TGTGCCAGCAGCCCCGGCTACGAGCAGTACTTC
CASSPGYEQYF
>TRBD2|.|TRBV7-9|TRBJ2-7
TGTGCCAGCAGCTTAGCCCCGGGACTAGCGGGGGACCTCCTATTC
CASSLAPGLAGDLLF
>TRBD2|.|TRBV13|TRBJ2-3
TGTGCCAGCAGCTTAGGGTCTAGCGGGAGAGGTGATACGCAGTATTTT
CASSLGSSGRGDTQYF
>.|.|TRBV2|TRBJ2-1
TGTGCCAGCCGACAGTCCTTCTCCTACAATGAGCAGTTCTTC
CASRQSFSYNEQFF
>.|few|TRBV5-1|TRBJ2-5
TGCGCCAGCAGCCAAGATAGCACGGCGGAGACCCAGTACTTC
CASSQDSTAETQYF
>.|.|TRBV27|TRBJ1-4
TGTGCCAGCAGGGGCGTTAATGAAAAACTGTTTTTT
CASRGVNEKLFF